This TCR beta chain was retrieved from a study of blood T cell repertoires in COVID-19. Source study methods: Amplification from reference gene primers served as the basis for estimated nucleated cell counts. The protocol was immunoSEQ multiplex PCR, while the TCRdb copy is restricted to in-frame clones and leaves out a portion. The DNA gave D and trimming, while V, J and clone size come from that table. This sample has about 440,000 clones, with approximately 90% found just once. Patients in Seattle were enrolled during active infection, then followed longitudinally. The sequence derives from a woman between 50 and 59 years old with COVID-19, enrolled during active disease. Sample: peripheral blood.

The CDR3 DNA reads TGCGCCAGCAGCAGCCCGCTAGCGGGGAGCTCCTACAATGAGCAGTTCTTC. Its translation: CASSSPLAGSSYNEQFF. This sequence joins TRBV4-1 and TRBJ2-1; 9 nucleotides match TRBD2. V lost 5 bases and J lost 0; bases outside the gene matches: 8. This CDR3 is built from 17 residues. CDR1 and CDR2 from the germline V gene are MGHRA and YSYEKL.